This TCR beta chain was sequenced for a study of cytomegalovirus exposure and HLA in healthy donors. The CDR3 consists of 14 residues. Germline values: CDR1 SGHRS, CDR2 YFSETQ. V was cut by 2 bases and J by 7 bases, with 15 bases left in between. The study ran its PCR with 60 Vbeta and 13 Jbeta primers. Data came from immunoSEQ multiplex PCR; TCRdb stores just in-frame clones and leaves some out. The table has over 90,000 clones, approximately 85% seen once. The sample taken for sequencing was PBMCs. The rearrangement links TRBV5-1 to TRBJ2-5; a weak D match, TRBD2 (5 bases). This sequence was found in a man aged 40-49 years in good health and CMV-seropositive. CDR3 bases: TGCGCCAGCAGCTTTGAGAGGGCCACGGGGACCCAGTACTTC. The encoded protein is CASSFERATGTQYF.